This T cell receptor (beta chain) was captured by sequencing in a study of cytomegalovirus exposure and HLA in healthy donors. Germline CDR1 and CDR2: SGHRS and YFSETQ. This CDR3 has 15 amino acids. Trimming cost V 4 bases and J 6 bases; bases outside gene matches: 8. Researchers ran the PCR with 60 Vbeta and 13 Jbeta primers. Measured with immunoSEQ multiplex PCR; TCRdb has only the in-frame clones, and not every one. This table holds some 89,000 clones, about four fifths found once. The rearrangement links TRBV5-1 to TRBJ2-1; 9 bases are shared with TRBD1. This clonotype was obtained from a woman under 40 in good health and CMV-seronegative. Sequences were obtained from PBMCs. CDR3 coding DNA: TGCGCCAGCAGCAACCCCGGGACAGGGATCAATGAGCAGTTCTTC. It encodes CASSNPGTGINEQFF.